This record concerns one T cell receptor (beta chain) sequence. Its antigen is currently unknown. Sequencing of DNA taken from cultured CD4+ T cells relied on the Oncomine TCR Beta short-read assay. TCRdb fed the PCR reads into MiXCR, producing one record per CDR3 protein. In the table there are approximately 16,000 distinct CDR3 sequences, less than 70% of which are singletons. Looked up from germline, CDR1 is LNHDA and CDR2 is SQIVND (reference sequence). J gave up 6 bases and V 0 bases, and 2 bases lay outside the gene matches. This CDR3 spans 14 amino acids. This sample stems from a study of vaccination and CD4 T cells after COVID-19. The treatment denotes: roughly 11-day PBMC culture with coronavirus spike peptide pools or control peptides (ViraFEST assay).

The V call is TRBV19, the J call TRBJ1-5, with 7 bases identical to TRBD1. This TCR came from a human donor who had recovered from COVID-19. Sequencing was carried out using CD4+ T cells from blood, cultured in vitro. The CDR3 spells CASSIDRGVQPQHF. Written as DNA, the CDR3 is TGTGCCAGTAGTATAGACAGGGGGGTTCAGCCCCAGCATTTT.